This TCR beta chain stems from a study of blood T cell repertoires in COVID-19. Original analysis: Amplification with reference gene primers provided the estimates of nucleated cell counts. Measured with immunoSEQ multiplex PCR; TCRdb has only the in-frame clones, and not every one. V, J and clone size derive from that table, while D and trimming were established from the DNA sequence. The sample carries about 170,000 clones, roughly 85% recorded once. CDR3 length: 15 residues. The germline V gene encodes CDR1 SGHAT and CDR2 FQNNGV. The V end was cut by 5 bases, the J end by 4 bases, with 12 bases between.

The chain employs TRBV11-2 and TRBJ1-6; TRBD1 is a possible D gene (6 bases). The clonotype comes from a woman older than 75 with acute or convalescent COVID-19. Source material: peripheral blood. CDR3 amino acids: CASSPRTAYNSPLHF. The CDR3 DNA reads TGTGCCAGCAGCCCCCGGACAGCTTATAATTCACCCCTCCACTTT.